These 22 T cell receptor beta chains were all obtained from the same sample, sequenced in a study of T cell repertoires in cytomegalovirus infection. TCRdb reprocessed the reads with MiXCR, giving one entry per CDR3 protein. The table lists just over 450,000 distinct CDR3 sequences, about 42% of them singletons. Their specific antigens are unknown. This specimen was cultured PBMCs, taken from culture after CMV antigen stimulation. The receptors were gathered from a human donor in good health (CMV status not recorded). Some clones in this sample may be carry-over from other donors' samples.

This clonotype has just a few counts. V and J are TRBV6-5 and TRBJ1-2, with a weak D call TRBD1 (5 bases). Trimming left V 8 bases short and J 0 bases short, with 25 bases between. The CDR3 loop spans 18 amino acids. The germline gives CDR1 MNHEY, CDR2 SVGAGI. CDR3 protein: CASLLTRVIEGTNYGYTF. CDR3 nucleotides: TGTGCCAGCCTATTAACTCGGGTGATAGAGGGGACTAACTATGGCTACACCTTC.

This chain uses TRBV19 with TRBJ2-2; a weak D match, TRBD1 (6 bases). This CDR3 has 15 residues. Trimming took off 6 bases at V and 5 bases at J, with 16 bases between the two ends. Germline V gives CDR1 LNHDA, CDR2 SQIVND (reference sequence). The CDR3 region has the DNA TGTGCCAGTAGACAACCCTCCACAGGGACCGGGGAGCTGTTTTTT. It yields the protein CASRQPSTGTGELFF.

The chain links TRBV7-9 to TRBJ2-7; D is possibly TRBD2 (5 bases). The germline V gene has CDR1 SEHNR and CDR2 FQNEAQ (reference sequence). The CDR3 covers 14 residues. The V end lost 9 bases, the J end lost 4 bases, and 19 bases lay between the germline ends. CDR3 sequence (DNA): TGTGCCAGTACGTCGCCGTCGCGGAGGTACGAGCAGTACTTC. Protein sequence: CASTSPSRRYEQYF.

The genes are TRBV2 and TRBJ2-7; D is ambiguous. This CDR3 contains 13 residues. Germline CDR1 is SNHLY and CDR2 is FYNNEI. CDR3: CAQRAFGRYEQYF. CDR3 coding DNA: TGTGCTCAACGGGCTTTTGGGCGGTACGAGCAGTACTTC.

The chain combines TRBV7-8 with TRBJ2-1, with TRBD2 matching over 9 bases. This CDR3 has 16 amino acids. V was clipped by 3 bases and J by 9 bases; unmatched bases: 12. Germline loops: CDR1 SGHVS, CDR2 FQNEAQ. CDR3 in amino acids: CASSFPVGGGASEQFF. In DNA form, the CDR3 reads TGTGCCAGCAGCTTCCCCGTGGGCGGGGGGGCCAGTGAGCAGTTCTTC.

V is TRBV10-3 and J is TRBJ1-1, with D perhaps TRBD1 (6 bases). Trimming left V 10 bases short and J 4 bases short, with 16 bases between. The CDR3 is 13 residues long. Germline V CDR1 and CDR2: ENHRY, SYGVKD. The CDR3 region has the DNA TGTGCCAACAGGGACACTGGGACCACTGAAGCTTTCTTT. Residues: CANRDTGTTEAFF.

Written as DNA, the CDR3 is TGCAGTGCTAGGGCCGGGACTAGCGTTGCCGATACGCAGTATTTT. As protein: CSARAGTSVADTQYF. This chain connects TRBV20-1 to TRBJ2-3; 10 nucleotides align to TRBD2. J gave up 6 bases and V 3 bases, and 9 bases lay outside the gene matches. Looked up from germline, CDR1 is DFQATT and CDR2 is SNEGSKA (reference sequence). The CDR3 length is 15 residues.

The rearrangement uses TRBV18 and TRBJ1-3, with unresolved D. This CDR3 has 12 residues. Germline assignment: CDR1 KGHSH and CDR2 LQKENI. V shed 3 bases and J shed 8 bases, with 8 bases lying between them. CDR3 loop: CASSPASDTIYF. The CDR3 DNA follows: TGTGCCAGCTCACCGGCGAGCGACACCATATATTTT.

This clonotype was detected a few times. The DNA of the CDR3 is TGTGCCAGCAGCTTAGTTACCGACCGAAATCAGCCCCAGCATTTT. The encoded protein is CASSLVTDRNQPQHF. V is TRBV7-6 and J is TRBJ1-5; D is ambiguous. V was clipped by 1 base and J by 4 bases, with 11 bases between them. This CDR3 spans 15 amino acids. Germline assignment: CDR1 SGHVS and CDR2 FNYEAQ.

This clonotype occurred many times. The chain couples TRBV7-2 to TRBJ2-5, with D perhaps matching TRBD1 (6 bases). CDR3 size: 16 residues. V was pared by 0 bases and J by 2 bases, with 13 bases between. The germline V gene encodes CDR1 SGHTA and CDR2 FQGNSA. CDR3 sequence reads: CASSLAVGGGQETQYF. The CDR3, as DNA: TGTGCCAGCAGCTTAGCGGTTGGGGGCGGACAAGAGACCCAGTACTTC.

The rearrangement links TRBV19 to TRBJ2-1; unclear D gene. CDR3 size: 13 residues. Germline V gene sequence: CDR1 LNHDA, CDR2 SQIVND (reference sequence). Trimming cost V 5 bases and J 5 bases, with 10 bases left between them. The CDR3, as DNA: TGTGCCAGTAGTCCGACGGTGGACAATGAGCAGTTCTTC. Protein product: CASSPTVDNEQFF.

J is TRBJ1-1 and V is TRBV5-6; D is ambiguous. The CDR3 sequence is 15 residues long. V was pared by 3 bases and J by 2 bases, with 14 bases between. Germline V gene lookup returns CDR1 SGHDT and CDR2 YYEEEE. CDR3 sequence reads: CASSSVRRKNTEAFF. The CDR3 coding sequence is TGTGCCAGCAGCTCGGTCCGGCGTAAAAACACTGAAGCTTTCTTT.

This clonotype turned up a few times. Here the CDR3 reads CASSFTGANSPLHF. The DNA of the CDR3 is TGTGCCAGCAGCTTTACCGGGGCAAATTCACCCCTCCACTTT. V usage is TRBV7-9 and J usage is TRBJ1-6; a possible D gene is TRBD1 (5 bases). Germline loops: CDR1 SEHNR, CDR2 FQNEAQ (reference sequence). The CDR3 spans 14 residues. Trimming left V 3 bases short and J 7 bases short, with 10 bases between. The full variable domain, in which reference TRBV7-9 and TRBJ1-6 provide the parts outside the CDR3, is DTGVSQNPRHKITKRGQNVTFRCDPISEHNRLYWYRQTLGQGPEFLTYFQNEAQLEKSRLLSDRFSAERPKGSFSTLEIQRTEQGDSAMYLCASSFTGANSPLHFGNGTRLTVT.

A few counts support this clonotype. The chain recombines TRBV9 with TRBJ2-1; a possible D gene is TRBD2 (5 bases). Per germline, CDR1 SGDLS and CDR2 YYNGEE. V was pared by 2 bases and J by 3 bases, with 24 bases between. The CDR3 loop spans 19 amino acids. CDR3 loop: CASSVSPLLATRNYNEQFF. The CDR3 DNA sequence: TGTGCCAGCAGCGTTTCCCCCCTTTTAGCGACCCGGAACTACAATGAGCAGTTCTTC.

The CDR3 protein is CASSFGLSGNTIYF. CDR3 bases: TGTGCCAGCAGTTTCGGACTTTCTGGAAACACCATATATTTT. This chain uses TRBV12-3 or TRBV12-4 with TRBJ1-3; D gene uncertain. The V end was cut by 3 bases, the J end by 1 base, with 7 bases between. The CDR3 loop spans 14 amino acids.

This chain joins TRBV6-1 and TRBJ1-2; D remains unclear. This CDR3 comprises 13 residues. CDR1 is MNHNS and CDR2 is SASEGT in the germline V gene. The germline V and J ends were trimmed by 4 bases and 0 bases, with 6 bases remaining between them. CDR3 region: CASSVAANYGYTF. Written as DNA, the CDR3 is TGTGCCAGCAGTGTCGCAGCTAACTATGGCTACACCTTC.

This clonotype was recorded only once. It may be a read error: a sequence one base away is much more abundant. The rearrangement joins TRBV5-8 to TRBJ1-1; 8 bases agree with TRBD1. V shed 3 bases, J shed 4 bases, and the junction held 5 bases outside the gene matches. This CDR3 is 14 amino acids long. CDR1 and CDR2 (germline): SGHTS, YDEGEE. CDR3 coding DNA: TGTGCCAGCAGCTCGACAGGGGTAGGCACTGAAGCTTTCTTT. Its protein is CASSSTGVGTEAFF. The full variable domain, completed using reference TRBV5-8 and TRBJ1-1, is EAGVTQSPTHLIKTRGQQATLRCSPISGHTSVYWYQQALGLGLQFLLWYDEGEERNRGNFPPRFSGRQFPNYSSELNVNALELEDSALYLCASSSTGVGTEAFFGQGTRLTVV.

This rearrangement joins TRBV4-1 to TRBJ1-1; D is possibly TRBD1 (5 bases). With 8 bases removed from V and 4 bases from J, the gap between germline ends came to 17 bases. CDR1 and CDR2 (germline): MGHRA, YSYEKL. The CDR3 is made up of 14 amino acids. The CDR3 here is CASRRIGVGTEAFF. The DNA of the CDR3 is TGCGCCAGCCGGCGGATAGGGGTGGGCACTGAAGCTTTCTTT.

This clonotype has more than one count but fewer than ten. In nucleotides, the CDR3 is TGTGCCAGCAGCTTAACGCTAGCCACCTCCTACAATGAGCAGTTCTTC. Residues: CASSLTLATSYNEQFF. The chain uses TRBV7-6 and TRBJ2-1; maybe TRBD2 (5 bases). The germline V and J ends were trimmed by 2 bases and 0 bases, with 11 bases remaining between them. This CDR3 spans 16 amino acids. Germline-derived CDR1 and CDR2 are SGHVS and FNYEAQ.

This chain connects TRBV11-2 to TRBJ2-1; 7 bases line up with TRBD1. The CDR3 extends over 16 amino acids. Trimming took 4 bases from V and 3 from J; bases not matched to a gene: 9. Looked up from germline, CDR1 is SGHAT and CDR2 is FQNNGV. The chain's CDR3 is CASSSTGTADYNEQFF. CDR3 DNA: TGTGCCAGCAGCTCGACCGGGACAGCAGACTACAATGAGCAGTTCTTC. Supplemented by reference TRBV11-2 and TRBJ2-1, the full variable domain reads EAGVAQSPRYKIIEKRQSVAFWCNPISGHATLYWYQQILGQGPKLLIQFQNNGVVDDSQLPKDRFSAERLKGVDSTLKIQPAKLEDSAVYLCASSSTGTADYNEQFFGPGTRLTVL.

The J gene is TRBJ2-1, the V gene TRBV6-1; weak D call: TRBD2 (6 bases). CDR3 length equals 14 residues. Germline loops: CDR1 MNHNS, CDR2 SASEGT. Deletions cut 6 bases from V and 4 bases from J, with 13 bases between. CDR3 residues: CASRPGRRYNEQFF. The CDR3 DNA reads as TGTGCCAGCAGACCGGGGAGGCGATACAATGAGCAGTTCTTC.

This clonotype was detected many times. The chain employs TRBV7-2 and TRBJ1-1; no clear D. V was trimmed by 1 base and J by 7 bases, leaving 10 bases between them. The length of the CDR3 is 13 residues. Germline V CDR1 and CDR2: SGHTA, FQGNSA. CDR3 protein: CASSLVAENEAFF. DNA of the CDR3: TGTGCCAGCAGCTTAGTGGCAGAGAATGAAGCTTTCTTT.